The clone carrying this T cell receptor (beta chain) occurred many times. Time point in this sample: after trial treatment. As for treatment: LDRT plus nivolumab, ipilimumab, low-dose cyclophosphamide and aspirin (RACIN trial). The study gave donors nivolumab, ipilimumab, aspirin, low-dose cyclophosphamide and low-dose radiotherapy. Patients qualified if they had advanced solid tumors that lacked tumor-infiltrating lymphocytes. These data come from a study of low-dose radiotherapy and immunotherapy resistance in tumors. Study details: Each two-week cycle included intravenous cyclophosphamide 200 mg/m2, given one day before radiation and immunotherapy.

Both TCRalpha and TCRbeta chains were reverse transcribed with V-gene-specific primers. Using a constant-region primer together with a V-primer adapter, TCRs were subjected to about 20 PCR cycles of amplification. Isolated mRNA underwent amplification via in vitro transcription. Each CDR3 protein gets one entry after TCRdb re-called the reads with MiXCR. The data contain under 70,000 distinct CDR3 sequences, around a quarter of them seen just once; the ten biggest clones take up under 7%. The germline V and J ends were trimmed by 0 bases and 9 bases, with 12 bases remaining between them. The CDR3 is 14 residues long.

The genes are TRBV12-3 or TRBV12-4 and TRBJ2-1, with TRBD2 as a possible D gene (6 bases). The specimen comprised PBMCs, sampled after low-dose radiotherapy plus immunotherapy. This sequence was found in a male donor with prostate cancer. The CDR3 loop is CASSLARGVGEQFF. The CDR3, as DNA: TGTGCCAGCAGTTTAGCGCGCGGGGTGGGTGAGCAGTTCTTC.